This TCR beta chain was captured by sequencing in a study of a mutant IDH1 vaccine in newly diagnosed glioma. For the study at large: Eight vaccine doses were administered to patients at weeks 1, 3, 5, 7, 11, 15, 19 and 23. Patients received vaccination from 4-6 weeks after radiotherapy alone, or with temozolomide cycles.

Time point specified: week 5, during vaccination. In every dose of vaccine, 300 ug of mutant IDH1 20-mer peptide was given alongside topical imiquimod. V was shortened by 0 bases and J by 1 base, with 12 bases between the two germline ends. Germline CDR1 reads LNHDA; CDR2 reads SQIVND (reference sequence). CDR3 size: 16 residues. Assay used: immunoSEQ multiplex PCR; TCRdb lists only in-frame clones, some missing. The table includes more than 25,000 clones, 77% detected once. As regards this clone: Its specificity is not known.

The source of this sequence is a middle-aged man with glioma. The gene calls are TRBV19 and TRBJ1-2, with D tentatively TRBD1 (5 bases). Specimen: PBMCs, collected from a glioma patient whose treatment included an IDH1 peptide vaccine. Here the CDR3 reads CASSIDLRGINYGYTF. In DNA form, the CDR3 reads TGTGCCAGTAGTATAGACCTACGGGGGATTAACTATGGCTACACCTTC.